This T cell receptor (beta chain) emerged from a study of blood T cell repertoires in COVID-19. The method was immunoSEQ multiplex PCR; TCRdb's version includes in-frame clones alone and lacks a portion of them. The sample carries about 98,000 clones, around nine tenths recorded once. In this sample, this clone turned up once. The CDR3 runs 14 residues. The V end was cut by 3 bases, the J end by 5 bases, with 10 bases between. The germline CDR1 and CDR2 sequences are KGHDR and SFDVKD. The V and J genes are TRBV24-1 and TRBJ2-1, with D unclear. The sample was peripheral blood. The TCR was taken from a man over 45 with acute or convalescent COVID-19. CDR3 DNA sequence: TGTGCCACCAGTGATGATGCTATAAACAATGAGCAGTTCTTC. This translates into CATSDDAINNEQFF.